Listed below are T cell receptor beta chains from one sample, sequenced in a study of shared clonotypes between healthy human individuals. Using immunoSEQ multiplex PCR, the repertoire was profiled, and TCRdb retains in-frame clones only, with some absent. Of about 710,000 clones in the sample, approximately 73% were seen once. The source material was memory CD4+ T cells sorted from blood. These receptors came from a woman aged 25 to 45 in good health. Each CDR3 is given with its conserved first and last residue. A D gene is named only where the DNA matches it firmly. For some rows the clone size is stated as once, few or many, or as a class when expanded; others skip it.

d_gene: NA; abundance: few; j_gene: TRBJ2-7; v_gene: TRBV10-3; CDR3nt: TGTGCCATCAGTGGGACACCCTCCTACGAGCAGTACTTC; CDR3aa: CAISGTPSYEQYF
d_gene: TRBD2; abundance: NA; j_gene: TRBJ2-1; v_gene: TRBV28; CDR3nt: TGTGCCAGCGCCGCTTTAGCGGGAGGGCCCTACAATGAGCAGTTCTTC; CDR3aa: CASAALAGGPYNEQFF
d_gene: NA; abundance: few; j_gene: TRBJ1-3; v_gene: TRBV30; CDR3nt: TGTGCCTGGGACGGAGGGGGCTCTGGAAACACCATATATTTT; CDR3aa: CAWDGGGSGNTIYF
d_gene: TRBD2; abundance: NA; j_gene: TRBJ2-3; v_gene: TRBV19; CDR3nt: TGTGCCAGTAGTAAAAGGACTAGCGCAGATACGCAGTATTTT; CDR3aa: CASSKRTSADTQYF
d_gene: NA; abundance: NA; j_gene: TRBJ2-2; v_gene: TRBV29-1; CDR3nt: TGCAGCGTTGCGCGGGATAGCACCGGGGAGCTGTTTTTT; CDR3aa: CSVARDSTGELFF
d_gene: TRBD2; abundance: NA; j_gene: TRBJ2-2; v_gene: TRBV5-1; CDR3nt: TGCGCCAGCAGCTTGGTAGCGGGAACGAACACCGGGGAGCTGTTTTTT; CDR3aa: CASSLVAGTNTGELFF
d_gene: TRBD1; abundance: NA; j_gene: TRBJ1-3; v_gene: TRBV4-1; CDR3nt: TGCGCCAGCAGCCAAACTACAGGGGGCATCGGAAACACCATATATTTT; CDR3aa: CASSQTTGGIGNTIYF
d_gene: NA; abundance: NA; j_gene: TRBJ2-3; v_gene: TRBV18; CDR3nt: TGTGCCAGCTCACGGACACGCACAGATACGCAGTATTTT; CDR3aa: CASSRTRTDTQYF
d_gene: NA; abundance: NA; j_gene: TRBJ1-1; v_gene: TRBV6-4; CDR3nt: TGTGCCAGCAGTCCTATAAAGGGCACTGAAGCTTTCTTT; CDR3aa: CASSPIKGTEAFF
d_gene: TRBD2; abundance: NA; j_gene: TRBJ2-5; v_gene: TRBV11-3; CDR3nt: TGTGCCAGCAGCTCAGGACTAGCGGACCAAGAGACCCAGTACTTC; CDR3aa: CASSSGLADQETQYF
d_gene: TRBD2; abundance: NA; j_gene: TRBJ2-7; v_gene: TRBV28; CDR3nt: TGTGCCAGCAGTCCCCATACTAGCGGGACTTTTGAGCAGTACTTC; CDR3aa: CASSPHTSGTFEQYF
d_gene: NA; abundance: NA; j_gene: TRBJ2-5; v_gene: TRBV5-6; CDR3nt: TGTGCCAGCAGCACAGACTGGGGAGAGACCCAGTACTTC; CDR3aa: CASSTDWGETQYF
d_gene: NA; abundance: many; j_gene: TRBJ2-1; v_gene: TRBV10-1; CDR3nt: TGCGCCAGCAGTAGGAGCGGCTCCTACAATGAGCAGTTCTTC; CDR3aa: CASSRSGSYNEQFF
d_gene: NA; abundance: NA; j_gene: TRBJ1-2; v_gene: TRBV28; CDR3nt: TGTGCCAGCAGTTTGAGGGCAATTTATGGCTACACCTTC; CDR3aa: CASSLRAIYGYTF
d_gene: TRBD2; abundance: NA; j_gene: TRBJ2-2; v_gene: TRBV7-9; CDR3nt: TGTGCCAGCAGCCGAATAGCGGGAGGGGATACCGGGGAGCTGTTTTTT; CDR3aa: CASSRIAGGDTGELFF
d_gene: NA; abundance: NA; j_gene: TRBJ1-5; v_gene: TRBV7-9; CDR3nt: TGTGCCAGCAGCTCCGACAGATATAGCAATCAGCCCCAGCATTTT; CDR3aa: CASSSDRYSNQPQHF
d_gene: TRBD2; abundance: NA; j_gene: TRBJ2-1; v_gene: TRBV4-2; CDR3nt: TGTGCCAGCAGCCAAGATCGGACTAGCGGGAGAAGTTATGAGCAGTTCTTC; CDR3aa: CASSQDRTSGRSYEQFF
d_gene: NA; abundance: NA; j_gene: TRBJ2-1; v_gene: TRBV28; CDR3nt: TGTGCCAGCAGTTTGGGTTACAATGAGCAGTTCTTC; CDR3aa: CASSLGYNEQFF
d_gene: NA; abundance: NA; j_gene: TRBJ2-7; v_gene: TRBV6-6; CDR3nt: TGTGCCAGCAGTGGCCGGGCCCAGGACCACGAGCAGTACTTC; CDR3aa: CASSGRAQDHEQYF
d_gene: TRBD1; abundance: NA; j_gene: TRBJ1-2; v_gene: TRBV28; CDR3nt: TGTGCCAGCATTCGGGACAGCTCTAACTATGGCTACACCTTC; CDR3aa: CASIRDSSNYGYTF
d_gene: NA; abundance: NA; j_gene: TRBJ1-1; v_gene: TRBV6-5; CDR3nt: TGTGCCAGCAGTCCCCCGGGGGTGAACACTGAAGCTTTCTTT; CDR3aa: CASSPPGVNTEAFF
d_gene: NA; abundance: NA; j_gene: TRBJ1-4; v_gene: TRBV6-4; CDR3nt: TGTGCCAGCAGTGACTCGGACGGGAAAAAACTGTTTTTT; CDR3aa: CASSDSDGKKLFF
d_gene: NA; abundance: few; j_gene: TRBJ2-5; v_gene: TRBV19; CDR3nt: TGTGCCAGTAGCGCACCGCCAGGGGGAGGAGAGACCCAGTACTTC; CDR3aa: CASSAPPGGGETQYF
d_gene: NA; abundance: NA; j_gene: TRBJ1-1; v_gene: TRBV19; CDR3nt: TGTGCCAGTAGTACCCCAACCGGCCCCCTGGCCCGGACTTTCTTT; CDR3aa: CASSTPTGPLARTFF
d_gene: NA; abundance: NA; j_gene: TRBJ2-1; v_gene: TRBV25-1; CDR3nt: TGTGCCAGCAGTGACAGGATAACTACGTCCTACAATGAGCAGTTCTTC; CDR3aa: CASSDRITTSYNEQFF
d_gene: TRBD1; abundance: NA; j_gene: TRBJ1-4; v_gene: TRBV5-1; CDR3nt: TGCGCCAGCAGCTTTACAGGGGAGACGTCTAATGAAAAACTGTTTTTT; CDR3aa: CASSFTGETSNEKLFF
d_gene: NA; abundance: many; j_gene: TRBJ2-2; v_gene: TRBV5-6; CDR3nt: TGTGCCAGCAGAACATCGGCCGAATTTTGGTTGTTGCCCGGGGAGCTGTTTTTT; CDR3aa: CASRTSAEFWLLPGELFF
d_gene: TRBD2; abundance: NA; j_gene: TRBJ2-1; v_gene: TRBV7-9; CDR3nt: TGTGCCAGCAGCCTAACTAGCGGGGCGCACAATGAGCAGTTCTTC; CDR3aa: CASSLTSGAHNEQFF
d_gene: TRBD1; abundance: NA; j_gene: TRBJ2-6; v_gene: TRBV7-3; CDR3nt: TGTGCCAGCAGCTCTCAGGGGGCTACTGGGGCCAACGTCCTGACTTTC; CDR3aa: CASSSQGATGANVLTF
d_gene: NA; abundance: few; j_gene: TRBJ1-5; v_gene: TRBV6-6; CDR3nt: TGTGCCAGCAGTTTAGACAGGTCAGGAGTTCAGCCCCAGCATTTT; CDR3aa: CASSLDRSGVQPQHF
d_gene: NA; abundance: NA; j_gene: TRBJ2-1; v_gene: TRBV5-6; CDR3nt: TGTGCCAGCAGCTTGGGCCTGGCGGGCTACAATGAGCAGTTCTTC; CDR3aa: CASSLGLAGYNEQFF